A single sample is the source of the 9 T cell receptor beta chains below, sequenced in a study of tumor-infiltrating lymphocytes in primary liver carcinoma. It was from around 20-30 mg of unsorted bulk tissue that RNA and DNA were co-extracted. A primer in the constant region served to generate TCR beta cDNA from 450 to 600 ng of total RNA. For TCR beta, libraries were produced by three nested multiplex PCR rounds using slightly modified ARM-PCR. Investigators reported that the first two PCR rounds, at 10 cycles each, used TRBV1-TRBV30 forward primers with a C-beta reverse primer. TCRdb analysed the multiplex PCR reads with MiXCR anew, one entry per CDR3 protein. This sample yields 95,000 to 150,000 distinct CDR3 sequences, of which around two thirds are seen a single time; about a tenth belongs to the top ten. The sequencing sample was made of liver tumor tissue from sampling region 1. Subset indicated: tumor region T1, superior pole. The receptors shown here come from a woman aged 60-75 years with primary liver carcinoma and hepatitis B virus infection.

The gene calls are TRBV7-9 and TRBJ1-4; D is unclear. Trimming stripped 2 bases from V and 5 bases from J, with 12 bases between. CDR3 length: 15 amino acids. CDR1 and CDR2 (germline): SEHNR, FQNEAQ (reference sequence). CDR3 sequence: CASSLRSTQNEKLFF. The CDR3 DNA follows: TGTGCCAGCAGCTTAAGGAGCACCCAGAATGAAAAACTGTTTTTT.

The rearrangement uses TRBV11-2 and TRBJ1-1; perhaps TRBD1 as D (5 bases). CDR1 is SGHAT, CDR2 FQNNGV, per germline. The V gene lost 6 bases and the J gene lost 0 bases, with 20 bases spanning the gap. This CDR3 has 17 amino acids. The CDR3 bases are TGTGCCAGCAGTTACCGGGTCAGGGTGTACATGAACACTGAAGCTTTCTTT. It translates to CASSYRVRVYMNTEAFF.

Worth noting for this clonotype: A much more abundant neighbour one base away suggests this may be a read error. The chain joins TRBV12-3 or TRBV12-4 to TRBJ2-1, with D possibly called TRBD1 or TRBD2 (6 bases each). This CDR3 is 15 amino acids long. The CDR3 DNA reads as TGTGCCATCAGTGATAGGGGGGCCGCCTACAATGAGCAGTTCTTC. Translating gives CAISDRGAAYNEQFF.

The chain carries TRBV21-1 and TRBJ1-1; the tabulated D call, TRBD1, remains unverified against the DNA. TRBV21-1 is tagged as a pseudogene. This CDR3 is built from 18 residues. The CDR3 loop is CASYFSFGGRGENTKAFF. In DNA, the CDR3 is TGTGCCAGCTACTTTTCTTTCGGGGGCCGGGGGGAGAACACTAAAGCTTTCTTT.

With regard to this clonotype: Relative to the germline gene, one junction end is altered; a read error may explain this. The CDR3 here is CSAGTEVGERFF. As DNA, the CDR3 is TGCAGCGCCGGGACAGAGGTTGGTGAGCGGTTCTTC. The chain links TRBV29-1 to TRBJ2-1, with 7 bases fitting TRBD1. This CDR3 spans 12 amino acids. Germline V gives CDR1 SQVTM, CDR2 ANQGSEA.

The rearrangement joins TRBV11-2 to TRBJ2-3; maybe TRBD2 (5 bases). The ends were cut back, 4 bases at V and 11 bases at J, with 13 bases in the middle. CDR3 size: 12 residues. Germline CDR1 is SGHAT and CDR2 is FQNNGV. CDR3 bases: TGTGCCAGCAGCTCCTCGGGAACTATGCAGTATTTT. Translating gives CASSSSGTMQYF.

This clonotype came up many times. V gene TRBV12-3 or TRBV12-4 combines with J gene TRBJ2-7; D is possibly TRBD2 (5 bases). Between the trimmed V and J ends, which lost 8 bases and 3 bases, there was a span of 20 bases. This CDR3 is built from 15 residues. The CDR3 spells CASSKKAASNYEQYF. The CDR3 region has the DNA TGTGCCAGCTCAAAGAAGGCCGCTAGCAACTACGAGCAGTACTTC.

Note on this clonotype: Being one base from a much bigger clone, this may be a read error. The chain recombines TRBV4-1 with TRBJ1-4; 10 positions match TRBD1. CDR1 and CDR2 from the germline V gene are MGHRA and YSYEKL. This CDR3 region has 15 residues. In nucleotides, the CDR3 is TGCGCCAGCAGCCAAGTTGGGGACAGGGGCCTAAAACCGTTTTTT. It translates to CASSQVGDRGLKPFF.

Of note for this clonotype: A much larger clone is a single base away; this may be a read error. The CDR3 spells CTSSANRVGETQYF. The CDR3 DNA reads as TGTACCAGCAGCGCCAACAGGGTTGGGGAGACCCAGTACTTC. This chain uses TRBV5-4 with TRBJ2-5, with D possibly matching TRBD1 (6 bases). In germline, CDR1 is SGHNT, CDR2 YYREEE (reference sequence). This CDR3 contains 14 residues.